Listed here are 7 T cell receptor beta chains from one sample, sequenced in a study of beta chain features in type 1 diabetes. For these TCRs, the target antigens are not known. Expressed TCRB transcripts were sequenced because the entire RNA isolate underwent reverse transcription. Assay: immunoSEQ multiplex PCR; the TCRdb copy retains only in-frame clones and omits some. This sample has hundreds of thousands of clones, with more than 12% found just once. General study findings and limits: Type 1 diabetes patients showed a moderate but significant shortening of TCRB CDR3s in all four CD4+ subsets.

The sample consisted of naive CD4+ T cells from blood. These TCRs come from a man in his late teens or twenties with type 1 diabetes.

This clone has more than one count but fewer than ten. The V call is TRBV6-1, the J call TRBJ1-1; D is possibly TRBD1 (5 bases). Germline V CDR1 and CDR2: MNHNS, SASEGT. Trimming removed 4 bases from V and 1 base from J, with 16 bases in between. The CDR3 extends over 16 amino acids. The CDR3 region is CASSVKGDGANTEAFF. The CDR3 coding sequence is TGTGCCAGCAGTGTGAAAGGGGACGGGGCGAACACTGAAGCTTTCTTT.

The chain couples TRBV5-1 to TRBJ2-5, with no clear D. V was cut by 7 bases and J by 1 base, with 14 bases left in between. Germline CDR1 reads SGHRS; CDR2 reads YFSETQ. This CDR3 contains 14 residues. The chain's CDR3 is CASRLGEAQETQYF. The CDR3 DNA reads TGCGCCAGCCGCCTCGGAGAAGCCCAAGAGACCCAGTACTTC.

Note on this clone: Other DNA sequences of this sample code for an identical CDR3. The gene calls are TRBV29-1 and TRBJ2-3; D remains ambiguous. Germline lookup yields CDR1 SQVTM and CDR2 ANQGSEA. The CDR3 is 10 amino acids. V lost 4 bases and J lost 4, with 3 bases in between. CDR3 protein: CSVGADTQYF. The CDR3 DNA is TGCAGCGTTGGAGCAGATACGCAGTATTTT.

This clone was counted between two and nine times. The CDR3 DNA is TGTGCCAGCAGTCCACCTTGGGCCTCTGGGGCCAACGTCCTGACTTTC. Translating gives CASSPPWASGANVLTF. The rearrangement joins TRBV28 to TRBJ2-6; no firm D call. The CDR3 contains 16 residues. Germline values: CDR1 MDHEN, CDR2 SYDVKM. V dropped 5 bases and J dropped 0 bases, with 11 bases sitting between them.

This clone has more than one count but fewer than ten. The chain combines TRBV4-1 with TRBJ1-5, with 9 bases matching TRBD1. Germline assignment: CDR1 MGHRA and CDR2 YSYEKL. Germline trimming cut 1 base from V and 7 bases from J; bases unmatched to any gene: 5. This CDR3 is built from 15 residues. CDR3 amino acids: CASSQGTGEAQPQHF. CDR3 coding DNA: TGCGCCAGCAGCCAAGGGACAGGGGAGGCCCAGCCCCAGCATTTT.

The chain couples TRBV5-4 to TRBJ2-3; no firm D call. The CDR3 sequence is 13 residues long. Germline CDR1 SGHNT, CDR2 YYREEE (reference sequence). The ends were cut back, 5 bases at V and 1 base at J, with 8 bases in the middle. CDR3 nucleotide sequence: TGTGCCAGCAGTAAGACTGGCACAGATACGCAGTATTTT. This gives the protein CASSKTGTDTQYF. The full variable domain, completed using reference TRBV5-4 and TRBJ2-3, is ETGVTQSPTHLIKTRGQQVTLRCSSQSGHNTVSWYQQALGQGPQFIFQYYREEENGRGNFPPRFSGLQFPNYSSELNVNALELDDSALYLCASSKTGTDTQYFGPGTRLTVL.

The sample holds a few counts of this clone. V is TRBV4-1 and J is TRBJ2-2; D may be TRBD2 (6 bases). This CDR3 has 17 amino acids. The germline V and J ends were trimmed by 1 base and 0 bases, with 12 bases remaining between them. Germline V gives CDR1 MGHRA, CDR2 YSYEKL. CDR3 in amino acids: CASSQALRGANTGELFF. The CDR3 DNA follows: TGCGCCAGCAGCCAAGCCCTCCGCGGGGCGAACACCGGGGAGCTGTTTTTT.